This T cell receptor (beta chain) is from a study of cytomegalovirus exposure and HLA in healthy donors. Germline V lookup: CDR1 SGHVS, CDR2 FNYEAQ. This CDR3 contains 17 residues. With 2 bases clipped from V and 1 base from J, the junction kept 9 bases outside the gene matches. Use of 60 Vbeta and 13 Jbeta primers characterized the PCR. The repertoire was sequenced with immunoSEQ multiplex PCR; TCRdb's copy has only in-frame clones and lacks some. The sample data list some 120,000 clones. General study findings and limits: A link between a missense DCLRE1C variant and TCR beta V- and J-gene trimming emerged from a later analysis. An analysis that was carried out later associated 15,000 to 20,000 TCR beta sequences with HLA alleles at 0.05 false discovery rate.

With regard to this clone: Its antigen remains unknown.

This sequence originates from a man in his forties in good health and CMV-seropositive. The chain links TRBV7-6 to TRBJ2-5; 8 bases are a match to TRBD2. The specimen was PBMCs. This CDR3 is CASSLSSGGPPQETQYF. DNA for the CDR3: TGTGCCAGCAGCTTATCCTCGGGGGGGCCTCCCCAAGAGACCCAGTACTTC.